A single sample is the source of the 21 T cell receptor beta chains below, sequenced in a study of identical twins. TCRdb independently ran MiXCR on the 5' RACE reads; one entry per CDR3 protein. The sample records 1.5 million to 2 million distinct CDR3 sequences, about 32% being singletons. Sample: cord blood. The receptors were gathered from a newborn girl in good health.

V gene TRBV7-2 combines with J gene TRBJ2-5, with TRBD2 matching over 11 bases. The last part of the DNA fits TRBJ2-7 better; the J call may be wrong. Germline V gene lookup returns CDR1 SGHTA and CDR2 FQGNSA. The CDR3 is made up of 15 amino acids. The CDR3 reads CASSLSPSGGYEQYF. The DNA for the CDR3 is TGTGCCAGCAGCTTATCCCCTAGCGGGGGGTACGAGCAGTACTTC.

The CDR3 region has the DNA TGTGCCAGCAGCGTAGACAGGGAAGAAGAAGCTTTCTTT. This encodes CASSVDREEEAFF. This chain links TRBV9 with TRBJ1-1; D possibly corresponds to TRBD1 (6 bases). The germline V and J ends were trimmed by 0 bases and 8 bases, with 11 bases remaining between them. Germline V CDR1 and CDR2: SGDLS, YYNGEE. CDR3 length: 13 residues.

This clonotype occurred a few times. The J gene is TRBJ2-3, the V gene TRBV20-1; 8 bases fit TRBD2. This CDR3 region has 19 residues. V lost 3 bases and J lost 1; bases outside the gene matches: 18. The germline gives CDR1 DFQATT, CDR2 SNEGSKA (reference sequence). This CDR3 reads CSARRSRIAGPSGTDTQYF. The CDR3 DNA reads TGCAGTGCTAGGAGAAGTAGGATAGCGGGGCCCTCCGGCACAGATACGCAGTATTTT.

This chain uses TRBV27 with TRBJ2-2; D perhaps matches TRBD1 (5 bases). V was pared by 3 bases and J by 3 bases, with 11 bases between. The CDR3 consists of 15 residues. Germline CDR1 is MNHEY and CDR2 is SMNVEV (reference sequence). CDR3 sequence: CASSFKGADTGELFF. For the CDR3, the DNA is TGTGCCAGCAGTTTTAAAGGGGCTGACACCGGGGAGCTGTTTTTT.

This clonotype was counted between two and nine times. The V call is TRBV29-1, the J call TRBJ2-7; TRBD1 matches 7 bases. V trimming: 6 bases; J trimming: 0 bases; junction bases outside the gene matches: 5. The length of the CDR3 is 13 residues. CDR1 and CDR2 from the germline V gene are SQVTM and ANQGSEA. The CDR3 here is CSVRDSDSYEQYF. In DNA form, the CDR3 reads TGCAGCGTCCGGGACAGTGACTCCTACGAGCAGTACTTC.

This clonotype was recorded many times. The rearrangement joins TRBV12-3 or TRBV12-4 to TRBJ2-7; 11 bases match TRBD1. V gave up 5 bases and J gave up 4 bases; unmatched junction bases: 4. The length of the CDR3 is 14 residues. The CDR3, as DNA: TGTGCCAGCAGTCTCCGGGACAGGGGGTACGAGCAGTACTTC. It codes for CASSLRDRGYEQYF.

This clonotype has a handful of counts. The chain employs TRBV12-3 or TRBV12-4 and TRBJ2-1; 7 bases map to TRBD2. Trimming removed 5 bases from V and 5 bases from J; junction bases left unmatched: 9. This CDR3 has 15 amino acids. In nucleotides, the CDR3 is TGTGCCAGCAGTAAAAGCGGGACGCCCAACAATGAGCAGTTCTTC. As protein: CASSKSGTPNNEQFF.

This CDR3 reads CASSQEVWAGDLAKNIQYF. The CDR3 coding sequence is TGTGCCAGCAGCCAAGAAGTTTGGGCGGGAGATTTGGCCAAAAACATTCAGTACTTC. This sequence joins TRBV3-1 and TRBJ2-4, with TRBD2 identical over 7 bases. This CDR3 is built from 19 residues. The J segment lost 1 base and the V segment lost 0 bases, leaving 12 bases of the junction unmatched. Germline lookup yields CDR1 LGHDT and CDR2 YNNKEL (reference sequence).

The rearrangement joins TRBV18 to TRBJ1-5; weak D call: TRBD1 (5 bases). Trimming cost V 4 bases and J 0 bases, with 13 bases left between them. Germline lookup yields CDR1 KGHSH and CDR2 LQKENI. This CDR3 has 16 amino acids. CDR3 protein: CASSRVAGYSNQPQHF. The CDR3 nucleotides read TGTGCCAGCTCACGAGTGGCAGGGTATAGCAATCAGCCCCAGCATTTT.

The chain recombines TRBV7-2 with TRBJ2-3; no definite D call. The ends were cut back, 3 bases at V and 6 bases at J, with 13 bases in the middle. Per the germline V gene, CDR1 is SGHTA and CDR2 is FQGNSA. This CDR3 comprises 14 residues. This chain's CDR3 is CASSFYSLADTQYF. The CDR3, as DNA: TGTGCCAGCAGCTTTTACAGTTTGGCGGATACGCAGTATTTT.

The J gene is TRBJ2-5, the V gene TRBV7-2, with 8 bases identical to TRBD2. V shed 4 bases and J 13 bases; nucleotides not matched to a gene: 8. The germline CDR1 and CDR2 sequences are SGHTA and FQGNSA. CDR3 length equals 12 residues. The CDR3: CASSSTAGVWYF. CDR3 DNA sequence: TGTGCCAGCAGCTCCACAGCGGGAGTATGGTACTTC.

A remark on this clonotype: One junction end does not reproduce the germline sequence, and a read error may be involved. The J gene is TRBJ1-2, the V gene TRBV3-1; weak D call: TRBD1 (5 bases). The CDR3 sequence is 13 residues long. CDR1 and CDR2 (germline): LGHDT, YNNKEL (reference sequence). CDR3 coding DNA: TGTGCCAGCAGCCAAGAGAAGGGGAATGGCCACACCTTC. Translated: CASSQEKGNGHTF.

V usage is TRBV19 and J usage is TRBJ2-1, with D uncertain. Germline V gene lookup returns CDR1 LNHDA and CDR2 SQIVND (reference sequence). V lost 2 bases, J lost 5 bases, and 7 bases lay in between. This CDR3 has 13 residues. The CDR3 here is CASSISLHNEQFF. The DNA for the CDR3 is TGTGCCAGTAGTATAAGCCTGCACAATGAGCAGTTCTTC.

DNA of the CDR3: TGTGCCAGCGGGCTCACAGGAATCTATGGCTACACCTTC. It translates to CASGLTGIYGYTF. The chain links TRBV6-6 to TRBJ1-2; possibly TRBD1 for D (5 bases). CDR1 MNHNY and CDR2 SVGAGI come from the germline V gene (reference sequence). The CDR3 totals 13 residues. Trimming removed 8 bases at V and 4 bases at J, with 14 bases between.

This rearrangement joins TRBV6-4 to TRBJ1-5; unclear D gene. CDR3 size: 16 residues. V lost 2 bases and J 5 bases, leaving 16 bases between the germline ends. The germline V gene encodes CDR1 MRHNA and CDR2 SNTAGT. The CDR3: CASSDERGRLDQPQHF. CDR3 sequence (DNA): TGTGCCAGCAGTGACGAACGAGGGCGCCTCGATCAGCCCCAGCATTTT.

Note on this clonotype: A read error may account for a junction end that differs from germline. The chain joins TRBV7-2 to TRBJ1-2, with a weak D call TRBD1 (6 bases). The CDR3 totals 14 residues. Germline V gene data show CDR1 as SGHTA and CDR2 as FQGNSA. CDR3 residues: CASILPYRAGGYTF. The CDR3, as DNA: TGTGCCAGCATCTTACCGTACAGGGCGGGAGGCTACACCTTC.

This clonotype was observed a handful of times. CDR3 sequence: CASSDQRGRTDTQYF. The CDR3 DNA follows: TGTGCCAGCAGTGATCAGCGGGGACGCACAGATACGCAGTATTTT. The chain uses TRBV25-1 and TRBJ2-3, with 7 nucleotides matching TRBD2. Germline-derived CDR1 and CDR2 are MGHDK and SYGVNS. The CDR3 length is 15 residues. V lost 3 bases, J lost 1 base, and 4 bases stayed unmatched.

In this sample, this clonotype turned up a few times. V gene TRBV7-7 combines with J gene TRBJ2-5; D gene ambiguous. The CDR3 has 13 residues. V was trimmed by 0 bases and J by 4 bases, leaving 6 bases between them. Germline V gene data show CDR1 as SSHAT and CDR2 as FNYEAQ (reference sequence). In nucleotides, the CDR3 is TGTGCCAGCAGCTTAGCCGTAGTAGAGACCCAGTACTTC. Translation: CASSLAVVETQYF.

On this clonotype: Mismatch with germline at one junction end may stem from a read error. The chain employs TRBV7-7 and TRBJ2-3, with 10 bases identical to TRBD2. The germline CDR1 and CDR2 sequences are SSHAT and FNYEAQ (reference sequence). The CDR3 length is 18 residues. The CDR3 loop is CASSPSAGGYSSTDTQYF. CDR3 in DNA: TGTGCTAGCAGCCCCTCAGCGGGAGGGTACTCTAGCACAGATACGCAGTATTTT.

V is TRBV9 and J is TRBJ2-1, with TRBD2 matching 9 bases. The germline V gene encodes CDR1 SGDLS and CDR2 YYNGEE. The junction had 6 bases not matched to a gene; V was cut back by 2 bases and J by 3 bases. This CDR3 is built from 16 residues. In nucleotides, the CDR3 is TGTGCCAGCAGCGTCCCTAGCGGGGTTTTCTACAATGAGCAGTTCTTC. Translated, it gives CASSVPSGVFYNEQFF.

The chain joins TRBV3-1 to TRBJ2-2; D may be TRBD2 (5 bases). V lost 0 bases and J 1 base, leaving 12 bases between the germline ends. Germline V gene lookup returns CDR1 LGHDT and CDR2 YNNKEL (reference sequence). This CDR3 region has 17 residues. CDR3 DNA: TGTGCCAGCAGCCAAGAGGGAGTAGCGCTGAACACCGGGGAGCTGTTTTTT. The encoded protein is CASSQEGVALNTGELFF. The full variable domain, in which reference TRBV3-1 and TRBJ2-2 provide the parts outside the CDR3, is DTAVSQTPKYLVTQMGNDKSIKCEQNLGHDTMYWYKQDSKKFLKIMFSYNNKELIINETVPNRFSPKSPDKAHLNLHINSLELGDSAVYFCASSQEGVALNTGELFFGEGSRLTVL.